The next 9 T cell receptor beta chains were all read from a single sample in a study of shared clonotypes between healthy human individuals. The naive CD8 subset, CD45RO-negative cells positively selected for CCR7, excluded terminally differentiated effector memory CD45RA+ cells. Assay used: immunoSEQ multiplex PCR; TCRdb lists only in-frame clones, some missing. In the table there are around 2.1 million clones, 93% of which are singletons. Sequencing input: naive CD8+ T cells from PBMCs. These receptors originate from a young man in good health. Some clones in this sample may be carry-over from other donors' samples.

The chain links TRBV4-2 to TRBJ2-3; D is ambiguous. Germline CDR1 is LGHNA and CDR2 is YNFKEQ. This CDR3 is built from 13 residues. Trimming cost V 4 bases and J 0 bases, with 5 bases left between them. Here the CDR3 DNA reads TGTGCCAGCAGCCGATCTAGCACAGATACGCAGTATTTT. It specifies CASSRSSTDTQYF.

CDR3 sequence reads: CASSVGGVQDEQFF. The CDR3 DNA follows: TGTGCCAGCAGCGTAGGGGGGGTTCAGGATGAGCAGTTCTTC. The chain is built from TRBV9 and TRBJ2-1, with TRBD2 as a possible D gene (6 bases). This CDR3 spans 14 amino acids. Trimming removed 0 bases from V and 8 bases from J, with 12 bases in between. The germline gives CDR1 SGDLS, CDR2 YYNGEE.

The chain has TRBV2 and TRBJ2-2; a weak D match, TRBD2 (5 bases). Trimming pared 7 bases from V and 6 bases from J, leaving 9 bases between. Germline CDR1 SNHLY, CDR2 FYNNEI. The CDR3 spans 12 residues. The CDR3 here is CASKTRAGELFF. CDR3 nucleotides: TGTGCCAGCAAAACGAGGGCCGGGGAGCTGTTTTTT.

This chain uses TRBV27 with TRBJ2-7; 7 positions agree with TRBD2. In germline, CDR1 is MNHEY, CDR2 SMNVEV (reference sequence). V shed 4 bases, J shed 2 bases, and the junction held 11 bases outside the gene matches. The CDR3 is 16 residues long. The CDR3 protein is CASSSLAGEGPYEQYF. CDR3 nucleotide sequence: TGTGCCAGCAGTTCCCTAGCTGGGGAGGGCCCCTACGAGCAGTACTTC.

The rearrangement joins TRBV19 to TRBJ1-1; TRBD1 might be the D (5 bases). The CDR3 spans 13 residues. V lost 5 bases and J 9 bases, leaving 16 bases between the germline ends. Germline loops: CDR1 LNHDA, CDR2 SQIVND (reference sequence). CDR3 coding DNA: TGTGCCAGTAGTGAACTTCGAGGGGTAAAAGCTTTCTTT. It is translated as CASSELRGVKAFF.

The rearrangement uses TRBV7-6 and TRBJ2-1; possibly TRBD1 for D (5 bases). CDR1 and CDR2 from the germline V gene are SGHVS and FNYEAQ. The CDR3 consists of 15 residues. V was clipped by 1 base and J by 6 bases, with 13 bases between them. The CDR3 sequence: CASSLGTGHSNEQFF. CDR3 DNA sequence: TGTGCCAGCAGCTTAGGTACCGGACACTCCAATGAGCAGTTCTTC. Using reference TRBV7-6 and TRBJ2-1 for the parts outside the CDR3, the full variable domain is GAGVSQSPRYKVTKRGQDVALRCDPISGHVSLYWYRQALGQGPEFLTYFNYEAQQDKSGLPNDRFSAERPEGSISTLTIQRTEQRDSAMYRCASSLGTGHSNEQFFGPGTRLTVL.

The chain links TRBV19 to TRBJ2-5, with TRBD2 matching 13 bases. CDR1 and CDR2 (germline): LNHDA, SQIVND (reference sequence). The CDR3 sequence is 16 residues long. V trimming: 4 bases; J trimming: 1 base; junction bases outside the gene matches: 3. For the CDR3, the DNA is TGTGCCAGTAGTAGGGGACTAGCGGGATTCCAAGAGACCCAGTACTTC. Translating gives CASSRGLAGFQETQYF. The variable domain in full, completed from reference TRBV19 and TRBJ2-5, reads DGGITQSPKYLFRKEGQNVTLSCEQNLNHDAMYWYRQDPGQGLRLIYYSQIVNDFQKGDIAEGYSVSREKKESFPLTVTSAQKNPTAFYLCASSRGLAGFQETQYFGPGTRLLVL.

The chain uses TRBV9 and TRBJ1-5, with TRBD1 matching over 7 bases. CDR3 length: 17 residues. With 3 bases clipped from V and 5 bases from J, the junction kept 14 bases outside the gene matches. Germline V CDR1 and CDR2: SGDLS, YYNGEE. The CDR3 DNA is TGTGCCAGCAGCGCTAAACACAGGGGAGGGGGCCATCAGCCCCAGCATTTT. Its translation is CASSAKHRGGGHQPQHF.

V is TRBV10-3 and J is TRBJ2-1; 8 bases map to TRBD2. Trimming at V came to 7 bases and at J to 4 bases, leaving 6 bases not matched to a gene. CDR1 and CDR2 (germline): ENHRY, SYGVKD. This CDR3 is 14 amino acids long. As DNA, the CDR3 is TGTGCCATCAATAGCGGGGCTAATTACAATGAGCAGTTCTTC. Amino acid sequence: CAINSGANYNEQFF.